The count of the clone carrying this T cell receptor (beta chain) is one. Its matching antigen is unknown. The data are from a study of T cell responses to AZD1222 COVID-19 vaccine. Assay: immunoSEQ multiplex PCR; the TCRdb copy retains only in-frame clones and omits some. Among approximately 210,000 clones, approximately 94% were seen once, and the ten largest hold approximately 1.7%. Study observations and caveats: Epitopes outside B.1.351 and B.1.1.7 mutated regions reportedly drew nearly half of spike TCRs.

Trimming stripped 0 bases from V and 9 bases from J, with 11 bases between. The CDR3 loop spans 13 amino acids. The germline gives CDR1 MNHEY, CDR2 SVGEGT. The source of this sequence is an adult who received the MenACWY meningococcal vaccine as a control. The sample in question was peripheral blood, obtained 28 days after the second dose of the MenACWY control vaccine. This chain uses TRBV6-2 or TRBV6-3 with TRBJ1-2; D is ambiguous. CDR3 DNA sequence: TGTGCCAGCAGTTACTCGACACTCCGAAGCTACACCTTC. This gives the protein CASSYSTLRSYTF.